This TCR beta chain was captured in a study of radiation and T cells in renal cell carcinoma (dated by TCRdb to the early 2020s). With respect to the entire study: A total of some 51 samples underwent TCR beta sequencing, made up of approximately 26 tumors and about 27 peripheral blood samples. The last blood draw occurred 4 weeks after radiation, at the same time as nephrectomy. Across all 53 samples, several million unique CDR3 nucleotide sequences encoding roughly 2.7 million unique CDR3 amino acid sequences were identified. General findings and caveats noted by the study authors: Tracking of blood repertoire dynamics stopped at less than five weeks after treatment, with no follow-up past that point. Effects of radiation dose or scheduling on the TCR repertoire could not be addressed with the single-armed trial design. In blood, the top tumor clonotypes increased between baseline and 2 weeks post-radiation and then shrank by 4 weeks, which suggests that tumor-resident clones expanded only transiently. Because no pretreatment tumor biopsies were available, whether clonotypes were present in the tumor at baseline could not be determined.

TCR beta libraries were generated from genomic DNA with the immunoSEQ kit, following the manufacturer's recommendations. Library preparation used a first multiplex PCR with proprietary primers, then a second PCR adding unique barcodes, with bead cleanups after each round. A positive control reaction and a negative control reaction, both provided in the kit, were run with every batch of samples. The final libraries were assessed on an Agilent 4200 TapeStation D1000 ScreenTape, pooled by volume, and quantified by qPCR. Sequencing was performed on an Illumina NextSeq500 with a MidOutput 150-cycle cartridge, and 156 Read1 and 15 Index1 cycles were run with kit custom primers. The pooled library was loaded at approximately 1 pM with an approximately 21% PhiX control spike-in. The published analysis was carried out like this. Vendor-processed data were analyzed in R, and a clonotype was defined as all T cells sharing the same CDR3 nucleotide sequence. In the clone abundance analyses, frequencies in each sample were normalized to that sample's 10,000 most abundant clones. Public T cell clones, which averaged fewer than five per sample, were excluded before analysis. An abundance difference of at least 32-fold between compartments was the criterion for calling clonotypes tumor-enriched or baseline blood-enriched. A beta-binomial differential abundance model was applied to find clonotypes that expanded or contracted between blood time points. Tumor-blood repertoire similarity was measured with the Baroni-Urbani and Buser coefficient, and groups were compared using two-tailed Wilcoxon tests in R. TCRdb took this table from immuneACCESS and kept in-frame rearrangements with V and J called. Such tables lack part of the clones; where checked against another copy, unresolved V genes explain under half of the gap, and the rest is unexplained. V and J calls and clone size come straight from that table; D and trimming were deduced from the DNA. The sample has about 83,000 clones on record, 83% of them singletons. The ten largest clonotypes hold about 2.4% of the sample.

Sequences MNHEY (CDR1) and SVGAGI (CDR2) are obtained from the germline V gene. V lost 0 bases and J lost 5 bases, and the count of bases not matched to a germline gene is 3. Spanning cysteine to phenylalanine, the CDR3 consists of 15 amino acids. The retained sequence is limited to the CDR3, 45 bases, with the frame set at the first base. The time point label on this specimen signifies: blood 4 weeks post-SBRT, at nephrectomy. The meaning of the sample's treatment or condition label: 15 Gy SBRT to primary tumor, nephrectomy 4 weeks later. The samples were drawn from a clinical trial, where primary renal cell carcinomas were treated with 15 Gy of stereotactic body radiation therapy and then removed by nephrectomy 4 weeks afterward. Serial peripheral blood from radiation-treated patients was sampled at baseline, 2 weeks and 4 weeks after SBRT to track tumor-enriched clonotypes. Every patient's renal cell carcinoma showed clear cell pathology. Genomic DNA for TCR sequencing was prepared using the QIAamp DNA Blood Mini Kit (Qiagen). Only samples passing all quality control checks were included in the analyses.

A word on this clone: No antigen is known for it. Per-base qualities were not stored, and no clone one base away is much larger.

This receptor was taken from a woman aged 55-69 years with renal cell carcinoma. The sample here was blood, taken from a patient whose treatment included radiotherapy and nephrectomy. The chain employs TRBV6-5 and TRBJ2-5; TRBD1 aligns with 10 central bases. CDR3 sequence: CASSYSRTGGETQYF. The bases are TGTGCCAGCAGTTACTCGAGGACAGGGGGGGAGACCCAGTACTTC.